The clone carrying this TCR beta chain was counted once. At deep level, the assay was performed. The assay was immunoSEQ multiplex PCR, and TCRdb's table has in-frame clones only and misses some. Of 950,000 to 1,300,000 clones detected, 75% appear once; the ten largest clones hold around 1.4%. This sample was taken from a study of shared clonotypes between healthy human individuals. Germline loops: CDR1 SGHRS, CDR2 YFSETQ. CDR3 size: 14 residues. Trimming removed 4 bases from V and 3 bases from J, with 14 bases in between. The genes are TRBV5-1 and TRBJ2-7; a weak D match, TRBD2 (6 bases). Sequenced input: memory CD4+ T cells sorted from blood. Regarding subset: CD45RA-negative fraction. This clonotype originated in a man between 18 and 29 years old in good health. The CDR3 DNA reads TGCGCCAGCAGCCGACGGACGGAGGGCTACGAGCAGTACTTC. Its translation is CASSRRTEGYEQYF. Full variable domain (outside the CDR3, taken from reference TRBV5-1 and TRBJ2-7): KAGVTQTPRYLIKTRGQQVTLSCSPISGHRSVSWYQQTPGQGLQFLFEYFSETQRNKGNFPGRFSGRQFSNSRSEMNVSTLELGDSALYLCASSRRTEGYEQYFGPGTRLTVT.